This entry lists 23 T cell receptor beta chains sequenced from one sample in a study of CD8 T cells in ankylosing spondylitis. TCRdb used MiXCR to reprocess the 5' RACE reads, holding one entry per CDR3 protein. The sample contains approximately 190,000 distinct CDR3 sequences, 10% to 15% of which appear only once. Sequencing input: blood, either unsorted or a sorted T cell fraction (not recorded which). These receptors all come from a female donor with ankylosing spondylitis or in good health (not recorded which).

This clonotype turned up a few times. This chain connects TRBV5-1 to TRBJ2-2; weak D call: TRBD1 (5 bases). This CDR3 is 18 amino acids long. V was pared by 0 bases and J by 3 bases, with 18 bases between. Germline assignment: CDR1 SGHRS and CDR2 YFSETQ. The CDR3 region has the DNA TGCGCCAGCAGCTTGGGCAGGGCCACCGTTCGGGACACCGGGGAGCTGTTTTTT. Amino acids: CASSLGRATVRDTGELFF.

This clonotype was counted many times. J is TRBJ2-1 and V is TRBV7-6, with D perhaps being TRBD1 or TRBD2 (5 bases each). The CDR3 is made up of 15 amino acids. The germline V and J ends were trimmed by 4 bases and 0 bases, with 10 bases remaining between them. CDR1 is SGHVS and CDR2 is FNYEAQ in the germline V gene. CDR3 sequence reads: CASSSSGASYNEQFF. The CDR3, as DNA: TGTGCCAGCAGCTCCTCCGGGGCCTCCTACAATGAGCAGTTCTTC.

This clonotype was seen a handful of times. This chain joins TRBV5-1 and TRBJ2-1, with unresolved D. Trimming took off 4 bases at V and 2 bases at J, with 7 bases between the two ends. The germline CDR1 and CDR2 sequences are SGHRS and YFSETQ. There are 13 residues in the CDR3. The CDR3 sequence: CASSDTAYNEQFF. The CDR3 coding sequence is TGCGCCAGCAGCGACACCGCCTACAATGAGCAGTTCTTC.

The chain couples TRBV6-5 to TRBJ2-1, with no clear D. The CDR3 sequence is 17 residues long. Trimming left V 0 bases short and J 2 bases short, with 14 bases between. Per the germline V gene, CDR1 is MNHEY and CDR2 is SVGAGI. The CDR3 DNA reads TGTGCCAGCAGTTACTCGGGTCAAAGTATAGCCTACAATGAGCAGTTCTTC. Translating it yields CASSYSGQSIAYNEQFF.

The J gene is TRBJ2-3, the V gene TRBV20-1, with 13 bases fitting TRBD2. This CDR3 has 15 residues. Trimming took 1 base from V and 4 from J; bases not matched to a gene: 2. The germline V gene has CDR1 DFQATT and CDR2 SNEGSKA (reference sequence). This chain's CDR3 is CSARVTSGRADTQYF. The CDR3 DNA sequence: TGCAGTGCTAGAGTAACTAGCGGGAGGGCAGATACGCAGTATTTT.

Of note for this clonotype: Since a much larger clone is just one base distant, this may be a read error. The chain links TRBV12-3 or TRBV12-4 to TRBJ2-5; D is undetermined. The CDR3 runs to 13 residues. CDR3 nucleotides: TGTGCCAGCAGTTTATCGCACTTAGAGACCCAGCACTTC. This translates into CASSLSHLETQHF.

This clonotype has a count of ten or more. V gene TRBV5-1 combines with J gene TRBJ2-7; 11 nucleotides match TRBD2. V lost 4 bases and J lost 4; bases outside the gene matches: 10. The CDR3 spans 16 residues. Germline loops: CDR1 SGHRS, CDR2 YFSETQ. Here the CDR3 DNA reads TGCGCCAGCAGCGTAACAATAGCGGGAGGGCAGTACGAGCAGTACTTC. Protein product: CASSVTIAGGQYEQYF.

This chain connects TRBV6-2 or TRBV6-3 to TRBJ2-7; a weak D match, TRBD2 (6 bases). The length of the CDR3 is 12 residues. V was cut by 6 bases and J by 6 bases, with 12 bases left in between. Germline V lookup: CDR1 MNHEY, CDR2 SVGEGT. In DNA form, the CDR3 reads TGTGCCAGCAGGCCGGGAGTAGGCGAGCAGTACTTC. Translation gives CASRPGVGEQYF.

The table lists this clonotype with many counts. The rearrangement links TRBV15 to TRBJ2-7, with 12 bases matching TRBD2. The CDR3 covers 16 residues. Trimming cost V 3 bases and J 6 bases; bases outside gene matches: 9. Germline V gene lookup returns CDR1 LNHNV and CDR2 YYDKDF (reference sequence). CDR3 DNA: TGTGCCACCAGCAGCCTCGGACTAGCGGGATTCCTCGAGCAGTACTTC. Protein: CATSSLGLAGFLEQYF.

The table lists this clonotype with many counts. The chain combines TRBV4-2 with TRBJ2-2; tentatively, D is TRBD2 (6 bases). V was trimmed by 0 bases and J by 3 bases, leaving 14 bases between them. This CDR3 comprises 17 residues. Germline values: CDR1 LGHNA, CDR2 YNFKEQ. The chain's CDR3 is CASSQDIGGSDTGELFF. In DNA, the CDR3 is TGTGCCAGCAGCCAAGATATAGGAGGGAGTGACACCGGGGAGCTGTTTTTT.

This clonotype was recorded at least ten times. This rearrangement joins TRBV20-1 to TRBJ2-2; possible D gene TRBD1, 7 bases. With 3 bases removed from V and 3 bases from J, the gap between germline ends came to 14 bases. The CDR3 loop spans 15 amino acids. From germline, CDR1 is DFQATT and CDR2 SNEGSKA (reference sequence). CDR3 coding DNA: TGCAGTGCTAGTCAGGGGGGATCGGACACCGGGGAGCTGTTTTTT. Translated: CSASQGGSDTGELFF.

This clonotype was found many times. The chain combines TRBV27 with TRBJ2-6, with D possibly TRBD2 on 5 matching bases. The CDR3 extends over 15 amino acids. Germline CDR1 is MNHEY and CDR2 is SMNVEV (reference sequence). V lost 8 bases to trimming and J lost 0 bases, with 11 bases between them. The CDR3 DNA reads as TGTGCCAGCCGCGCGGGTGGCTCTGGGGCCAACGTCCTGACTTTC. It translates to CASRAGGSGANVLTF.

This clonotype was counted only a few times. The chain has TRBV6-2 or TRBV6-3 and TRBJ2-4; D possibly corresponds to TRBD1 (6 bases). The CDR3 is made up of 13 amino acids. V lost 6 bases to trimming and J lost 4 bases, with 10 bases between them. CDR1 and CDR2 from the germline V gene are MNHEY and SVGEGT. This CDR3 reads CASSRGQKNIQYF. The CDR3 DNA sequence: TGTGCCAGCAGCCGCGGACAGAAAAACATTCAGTACTTC.

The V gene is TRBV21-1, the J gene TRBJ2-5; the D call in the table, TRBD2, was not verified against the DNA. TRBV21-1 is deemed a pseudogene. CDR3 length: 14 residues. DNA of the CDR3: TGTGCCAGCAGCAAGAGGGCGGAGCAAGAGACCCAGTACTTC. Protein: CASSKRAEQETQYF.

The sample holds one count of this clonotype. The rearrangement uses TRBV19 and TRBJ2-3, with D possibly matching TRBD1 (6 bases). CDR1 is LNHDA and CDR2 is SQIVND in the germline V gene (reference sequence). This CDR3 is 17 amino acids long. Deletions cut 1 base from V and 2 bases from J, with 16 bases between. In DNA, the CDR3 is TGTGCCAGTAGTATAGGGGGTGACAGGAGATTCACAGATACGCAGTATTTT. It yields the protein CASSIGGDRRFTDTQYF.

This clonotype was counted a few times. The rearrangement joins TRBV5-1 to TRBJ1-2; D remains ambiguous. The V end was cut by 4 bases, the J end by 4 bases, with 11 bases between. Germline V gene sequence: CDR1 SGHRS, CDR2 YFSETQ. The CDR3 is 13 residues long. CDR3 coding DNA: TGCGCCAGCAGCCCCGATCCTTTCTATGGCTACACCTTC. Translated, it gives CASSPDPFYGYTF.

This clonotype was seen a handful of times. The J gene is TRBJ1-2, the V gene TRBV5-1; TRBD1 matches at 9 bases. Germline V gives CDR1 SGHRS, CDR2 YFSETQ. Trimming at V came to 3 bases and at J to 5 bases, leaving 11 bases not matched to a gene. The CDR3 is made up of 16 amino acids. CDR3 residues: CASSSAPGQGPYGYTF. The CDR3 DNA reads TGCGCCAGCAGCTCGGCTCCGGGACAGGGACCGTATGGCTACACCTTC.

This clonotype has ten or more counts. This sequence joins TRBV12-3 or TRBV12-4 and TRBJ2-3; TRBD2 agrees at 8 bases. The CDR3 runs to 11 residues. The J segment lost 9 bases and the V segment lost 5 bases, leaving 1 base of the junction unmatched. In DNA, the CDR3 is TGTGCCAGCAGTGGCGGGGGGACGCAGTATTTT. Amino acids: CASSGGGTQYF.

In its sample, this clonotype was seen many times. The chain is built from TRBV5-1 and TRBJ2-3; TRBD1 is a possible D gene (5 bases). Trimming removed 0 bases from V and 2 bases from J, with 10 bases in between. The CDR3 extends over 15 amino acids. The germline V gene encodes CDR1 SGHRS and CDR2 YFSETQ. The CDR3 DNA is TGCGCCAGCAGCTTGGTAGGGGCGGCCACAGATACGCAGTATTTT. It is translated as CASSLVGAATDTQYF.

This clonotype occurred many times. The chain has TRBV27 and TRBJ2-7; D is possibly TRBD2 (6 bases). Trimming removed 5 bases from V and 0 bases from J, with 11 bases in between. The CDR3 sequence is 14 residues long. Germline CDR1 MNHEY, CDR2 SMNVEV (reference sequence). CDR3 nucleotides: TGTGCCAGCAGTCGGAGCGGGCTCTCCTACGAGCAGTACTTC. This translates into CASSRSGLSYEQYF.

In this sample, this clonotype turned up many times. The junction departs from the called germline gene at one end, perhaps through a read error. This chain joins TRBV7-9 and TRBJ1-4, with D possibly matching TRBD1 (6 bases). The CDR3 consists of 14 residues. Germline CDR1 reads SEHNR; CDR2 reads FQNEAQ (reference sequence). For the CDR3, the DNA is TGCGCCAGCAGCCGGACAGCAACTAATGAAAAACTGTTTTTT. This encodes CASSRTATNEKLFF.

The CDR3 here is CASSLDPSDSFYNEQFF. The CDR3 coding sequence is TGTGCCAGCAGCTTGGATCCTTCGGACAGTTTTTACAATGAGCAGTTCTTC. The rearrangement joins TRBV5-5 to TRBJ2-1; D may be TRBD1 (6 bases). CDR3 size: 17 residues. Deletions cut 0 bases from V and 4 bases from J, with 17 bases between. Germline V CDR1 and CDR2: SGHKS, YYEKEE (reference sequence).

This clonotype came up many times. In DNA, the CDR3 is TGTGCCAGTAGCCGTAGCGGGGAACAAAGGGGAGCTTTCTTT. Amino acids: CASSRSGEQRGAFF. The rearrangement links TRBV19 to TRBJ1-1; TRBD1 might be the D (5 bases). Trimming left V 6 bases short and J 10 bases short, with 21 bases between. CDR1 LNHDA and CDR2 SQIVND come from the germline V gene (reference sequence). The CDR3 length is 14 residues.